What follows are 8 T cell receptor beta chains derived from one specimen sequenced in a study of beta chain features in type 1 diabetes. Study conclusions and caveats: Shorter TCRB CDR3s, moderately but significantly so, marked every one of the four CD4+ subsets in Type 1 diabetes patients.

These receptors have no identified antigens. The sequenced template was cDNA made from the entire isolated RNA. Clones were read by immunoSEQ multiplex PCR, and TCRdb kept only the in-frame ones, dropping some. The sample holds 600,000 or so clones, over 13% seen once. The sequenced sample consisted of naive CD4+ T cells from blood. All receptors come from a man between 18 and 35 years old with type 1 diabetes.

The chain combines TRBV28 with TRBJ2-1; 7 bases are shared with TRBD2. The V gene end was trimmed by 5 bases and the J gene end by 7 bases; junction bases not matched to a gene: 5. CDR1 is MDHEN, CDR2 SYDVKM, per germline. The CDR3 loop spans 13 amino acids. The CDR3 here is CASSLAVTNEQFF. CDR3 coding DNA: TGTGCCAGCAGTCTAGCGGTGACTAATGAGCAGTTCTTC.

V is TRBV9 and J is TRBJ2-3, with D perhaps being TRBD1 or TRBD2 (5 bases each). Germline loops: CDR1 SGDLS, CDR2 YYNGEE. This CDR3 is 16 amino acids long. V gave up 2 bases and J gave up 0 bases, with 13 bases separating them. The DNA of the CDR3 is TGTGCCAGCAGCGTTGGGACGGTTGCTAGCACAGATACGCAGTATTTT. As protein: CASSVGTVASTDTQYF.

This clone was observed a handful of times. V and J are TRBV7-3 and TRBJ2-1; D is ambiguous. Trimming took off 0 bases at V and 2 bases at J, with 8 bases between the two ends. CDR1 and CDR2 (germline): SGHTA, FQGTGA. CDR3 size: 15 residues. CDR3 nucleotides: TGTGCCAGCAGCTTAACGTTCTCGACCTACAATGAGCAGTTCTTC. The encoded protein is CASSLTFSTYNEQFF.

The chain uses TRBV6-5 and TRBJ1-1; 8 nucleotides agree with TRBD1. With V trimmed by 0 bases and J by 7 bases, 4 bases remained unmatched. The CDR3 covers 14 residues. Germline V gives CDR1 MNHEY, CDR2 SVGAGI. As DNA, the CDR3 is TGTGCCAGCAGTTACTCGACAGGGGAGTTTGAAGCTTTCTTT. Its protein product is CASSYSTGEFEAFF.

The chain couples TRBV29-1 to TRBJ2-5; TRBD1 or TRBD2 may be the D gene (5 bases each). The V end lost 7 bases, the J end lost 2 bases, and 17 bases lay between the germline ends. CDR3 length: 14 amino acids. Germline lookup yields CDR1 SQVTM and CDR2 ANQGSEA. The CDR3 DNA reads as TGCAGCGGGGGGACGGGGTACTTTCAAGAGACCCAGTACTTC. The encoded protein is CSGGTGYFQETQYF.

About this clone: Distinct nucleotide sequences in the sample also encode this CDR3. The chain combines TRBV5-1 with TRBJ2-7, with 9 bases identical to TRBD1. V was pared by 3 bases and J by 1 base, with 2 bases of the junction left unmatched. The CDR3 loop spans 14 amino acids. From germline, CDR1 is SGHRS and CDR2 YFSETQ. CDR3: CASSSGTGSYEQYF. As DNA, the CDR3 is TGCGCCAGCAGCTCCGGGACAGGGTCCTACGAGCAGTACTTC.

This chain connects TRBV5-4 to TRBJ2-7; the match to TRBD2 covers 8 bases. V lost 0 bases to trimming and J lost 7 bases; unmatched junction nucleotides: 0. This CDR3 spans 12 amino acids. CDR1 and CDR2 (germline): SGHNT, YYREEE (reference sequence). The CDR3 region is CASSLASGEQYF. The DNA of the CDR3 is TGTGCCAGCAGCTTGGCTAGCGGGGAGCAGTACTTC.

V usage is TRBV9 and J usage is TRBJ2-3; maybe TRBD2 (6 bases). Trimming shortened V by 2 bases and J by 3 bases, and 13 bases separated the two germline ends. Germline CDR1 and CDR2: SGDLS and YYNGEE. The CDR3 covers 15 residues. The CDR3 region is CASSVPPGVTDTQYF. CDR3 DNA: TGTGCCAGCAGCGTCCCCCCGGGGGTAACAGATACGCAGTATTTT.